This entry describes one T cell receptor beta chain. Its target is unknown. These data belong to a study of cytomegalovirus exposure and HLA in healthy donors. Study-wide points: Versus the approximately 700-donor mean, an Asian-associated ancestry cluster reportedly showed fewer N-insertions in a later analysis. The authors confirmed in vitro that three CMV-associated chains were specific for CMV antigens. The likely explanation for a cluster of highly shared sequence variants was sequencing artifact.

In the PCR, 60 Vbeta and 13 Jbeta primers were used. Sequenced by immunoSEQ multiplex PCR; TCRdb stores in-frame clones only, minus some. Its table lists about 110,000 clones. Each donor was nominally healthy when sampled (though unrecorded immune exposures were likely). CDR3 length: 15 amino acids. The V end was cut by 5 bases, the J end by 0 bases, with 12 bases between. Germline V lookup: CDR1 MNHEY, CDR2 SMNVEV (reference sequence). The chain is built from TRBV27 and TRBJ2-3; D unclear. What was sequenced was PBMCs. The receptor's source is a man between 25 and 39 years old in good health and CMV-seronegative. The CDR3 loop is CASSRPGASTDTQYF. Written as DNA, the CDR3 is TGTGCCAGCAGTCGCCCAGGCGCTAGCACAGATACGCAGTATTTT.